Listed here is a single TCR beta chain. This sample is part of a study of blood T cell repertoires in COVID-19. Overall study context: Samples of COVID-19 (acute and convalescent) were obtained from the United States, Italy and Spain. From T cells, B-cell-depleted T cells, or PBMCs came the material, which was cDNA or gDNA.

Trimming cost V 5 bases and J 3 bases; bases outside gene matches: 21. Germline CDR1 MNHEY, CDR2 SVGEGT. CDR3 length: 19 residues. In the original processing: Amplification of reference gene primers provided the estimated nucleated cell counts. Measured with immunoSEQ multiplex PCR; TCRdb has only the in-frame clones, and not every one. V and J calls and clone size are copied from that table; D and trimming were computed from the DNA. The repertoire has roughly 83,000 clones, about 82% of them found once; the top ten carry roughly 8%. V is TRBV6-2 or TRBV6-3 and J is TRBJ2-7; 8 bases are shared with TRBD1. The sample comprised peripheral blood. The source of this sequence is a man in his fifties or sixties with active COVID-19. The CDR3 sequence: CASSPLGQGASIDVYEQYF. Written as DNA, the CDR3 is TGTGCCAGCAGTCCCCTAGGCCAGGGGGCAAGTATTGACGTCTACGAGCAGTACTTC.